The clone carrying this TCR beta chain was observed at least ten times. The antigen is undetermined. These data belong to a study of Graves' ophthalmopathy and Graves' hyperthyroidism. Whole-study context: Peripheral blood samples were taken at initial diagnosis, before any treatment.

Amplified material comprised TCR beta CDR3 regions derived from RNA transcripts. HTBI primers primed a first-round RT-PCR, and a second-round multiplex PCR followed. TCRdb analysed the multiplex PCR reads with MiXCR anew, one entry per CDR3 protein. This sample has fewer than 400,000 distinct CDR3 sequences, with around 16% found just once. Study observations and caveats: In blood appeared most of the expanded thyroid clonotypes whose frequency exceeded 0.001.

Germline lookup yields CDR1 MNHEY and CDR2 SMNVEV (reference sequence). Germline trimming cut 5 bases from V and 5 bases from J; bases unmatched to any gene: 10. The CDR3 has 15 amino acids. In donors with ophthalmopathy, activity was moderate-to-severe, with CAS ≥3, NOSPECS ≥4 and duration under 3 months. The study excluded patients with other autoimmune diseases, uncontrolled infections, pregnancy or lactation. The chain recombines TRBV27 with TRBJ1-1; 8 bases map to TRBD1. This clonotype was sampled from a woman between 18 and 30 years old with Graves' ophthalmopathy. The sample consisted of peripheral blood. CDR3 coding DNA: TGTGCCAGCAGTGGCCGACAGGGGATGTTAACTGAAGCTTTCTTT. As protein: CASSGRQGMLTEAFF.